One and the same sample provided the 2 T cell receptor beta chains below, sequenced in a study of CD8 T cells in ankylosing spondylitis. Broader study findings: Ankylosing spondylitis blood seemed to carry a telltale TCR beta motif made of fewer than ten highly homologous variants.

MiXCR was run by TCRdb on the 5' RACE reads, yielding one entry per CDR3 protein. Of around 450,000 distinct CDR3 sequences in the sample, 25% to 30% were seen once. These receptors have no known antigen. Sample: blood, either unsorted or a sorted T cell fraction (not recorded which). All receptors come from a male donor with ankylosing spondylitis.

Worth noting for this clonotype: One junction end does not reproduce the germline sequence, and a read error may be involved. The chain couples TRBV15 to TRBJ2-3, with TRBD2 matching over 16 bases. The CDR3 runs 15 residues. Germline V gene sequence: CDR1 LNHNV, CDR2 YYDKDF (reference sequence). For the CDR3, the DNA is TGTGCCACCAGCAGAGACCCCGGGACTAGCGGGAGGGCGGATTTT. Translated: CATSRDPGTSGRADF.

This clonotype was seen just once. V is TRBV5-1 and J is TRBJ2-7, with D unresolved. The CDR3 length is 15 residues. Germline CDR1 SGHRS, CDR2 YFSETQ. V lost 4 bases and J 2 bases, leaving 16 bases between the germline ends. DNA of the CDR3: TGCGCCAGCAGCCCCTCTTCTCGTAGAGCCTACGAGCAGTACTTC. Translated, it gives CASSPSSRRAYEQYF. Combining the CDR3 with reference TRBV5-1 and TRBJ2-7 gives the whole variable domain KAGVTQTPRYLIKTRGQQVTLSCSPISGHRSVSWYQQTPGQGLQFLFEYFSETQRNKGNFPGRFSGRQFSNSRSEMNVSTLELGDSALYLCASSPSSRRAYEQYFGPGTRLTVT.